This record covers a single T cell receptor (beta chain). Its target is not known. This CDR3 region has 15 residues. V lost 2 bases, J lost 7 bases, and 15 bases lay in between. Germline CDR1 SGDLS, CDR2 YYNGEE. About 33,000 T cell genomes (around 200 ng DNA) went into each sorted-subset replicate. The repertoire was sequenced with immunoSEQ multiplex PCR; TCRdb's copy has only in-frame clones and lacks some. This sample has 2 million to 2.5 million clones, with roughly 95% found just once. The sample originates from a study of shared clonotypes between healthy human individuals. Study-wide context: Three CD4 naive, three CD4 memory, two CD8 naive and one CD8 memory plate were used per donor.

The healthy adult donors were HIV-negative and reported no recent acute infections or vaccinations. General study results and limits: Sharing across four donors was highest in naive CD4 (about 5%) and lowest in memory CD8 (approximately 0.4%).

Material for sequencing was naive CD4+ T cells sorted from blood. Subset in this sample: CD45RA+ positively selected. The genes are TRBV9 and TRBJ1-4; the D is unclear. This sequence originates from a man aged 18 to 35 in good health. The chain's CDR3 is CASSVSTVRGEKLFF. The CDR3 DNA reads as TGTGCCAGCAGCGTTTCGACCGTAAGAGGTGAAAAACTGTTTTTT.